A single sample gave rise to the 14 T cell receptor beta chains below, sequenced in a study of shared clonotypes between healthy human individuals. This table comes from immunoSEQ multiplex PCR, and its TCRdb copy is limited to in-frame clones, with some not included. Among over 2 million clones listed, 80% to 95% were seen once. Sequenced: naive CD4+ T cells from PBMCs. Sample subset: CD45RA+ positively selected. The source of these receptors is a man younger than 35 in good health. Some clones in this sample may be carry-over from other donors' samples.

This clone was picked up one time. Distinct nucleotide sequences in the sample also encode this CDR3. The chain uses TRBV9 and TRBJ2-1; D perhaps matches TRBD2 (5 bases). Trimming pared 3 bases from V and 0 bases from J, leaving 10 bases between. The germline V gene encodes CDR1 SGDLS and CDR2 YYNGEE. The CDR3 has 15 residues. The DNA of the CDR3 is TGTGCCAGCAGCGGAGGTGGGAGCTCCTACAATGAGCAGTTCTTC. Protein sequence: CASSGGGSSYNEQFF.

The chain recombines TRBV11-2 with TRBJ1-1; D is unresolved. With 4 bases removed from V and 2 bases from J, the gap between germline ends came to 8 bases. Germline CDR1 reads SGHAT; CDR2 reads FQNNGV. This CDR3 comprises 13 residues. The CDR3 DNA reads as TGTGCCAGCAGCTCCGAATTAAACACTGAAGCTTTCTTT. This translates into CASSSELNTEAFF.

The chain is built from TRBV28 and TRBJ2-1; D is unresolved. Between the trimmed V and J ends, which lost 6 bases and 8 bases, there was a span of 17 bases. Germline V lookup: CDR1 MDHEN, CDR2 SYDVKM. CDR3 size: 14 residues. Written as DNA, the CDR3 is TGTGCCAGCAGGCGGCCTCAACACGGCCATGAGCAGTTCTTC. Translated, it gives CASRRPQHGHEQFF.

Only one count was recorded for this clone. The V and J genes are TRBV19 and TRBJ2-5; D tentatively fits TRBD1 or TRBD2 (5 bases each). V was pared by 3 bases and J by 3 bases, with 11 bases between. The CDR3 contains 14 residues. Germline CDR1 and CDR2: LNHDA and SQIVND (reference sequence). The CDR3 region is CASSIGGSEETQYF. DNA of the CDR3: TGTGCCAGTAGTATTGGGGGATCAGAAGAGACCCAGTACTTC.

The rearrangement joins TRBV30 to TRBJ2-3; no firm D call. The germline V and J ends were trimmed by 0 bases and 1 base, with 11 bases remaining between them. The germline gives CDR1 GTSNPN, CDR2 SVGIG (reference sequence). CDR3 size: 15 residues. The chain's CDR3 is CAWSVGFRGTDTQYF. For the CDR3, the DNA is TGTGCCTGGAGTGTGGGGTTTAGGGGCACAGATACGCAGTATTTT.

The chain is built from TRBV2 and TRBJ1-3, with a tentative D call TRBD1 (5 bases). Trimming removed 8 bases at V and 6 bases at J, with 14 bases between. Germline values: CDR1 SNHLY, CDR2 FYNNEI. The CDR3 is 13 amino acids. CDR3 coding DNA: TGTGCCAGCGGGGGGGAGAGTATAAACACCATATATTTT. This gives the protein CASGGESINTIYF.

The J gene is TRBJ2-2, the V gene TRBV10-1; D unresolved. Germline CDR1 and CDR2: WNHNN and SYGVQD (reference sequence). CDR3 length: 13 residues. Trimming took 0 bases from V and 6 from J, leaving 5 bases between them. This CDR3 is CASSESVAGELFF. Written as DNA, the CDR3 is TGCGCCAGCAGTGAGTCCGTGGCCGGGGAGCTGTTTTTT.

The chain uses TRBV11-2 and TRBJ2-2; 9 nucleotides line up with TRBD2. Germline loops: CDR1 SGHAT, CDR2 FQNNGV. V lost 2 bases to trimming and J lost 4 bases; unmatched junction nucleotides: 8. The CDR3 spans 17 residues. In DNA form, the CDR3 reads TGTGCCAGCAGCTTACGTCGGACTAGCGAGAGCACCGGGGAGCTGTTTTTT. Protein: CASSLRRTSESTGELFF.

The J gene is TRBJ1-2, the V gene TRBV7-3, with D perhaps TRBD1 (5 bases). Germline-derived CDR1 and CDR2 are SGHTA and FQGTGA. The V and J ends lost 6 bases and 5 bases respectively, with 19 bases between them. The CDR3 is made up of 15 amino acids. CDR3 nucleotides: TGTGCCAGCAGTCCAATCGCGGGGGGATCGTATGGCTACACCTTC. Translating it yields CASSPIAGGSYGYTF.

The rearrangement joins TRBV2 to TRBJ2-7; a possible D gene is TRBD2 (7 bases). V lost 6 bases, J lost 5 bases, and 20 bases lay in between. The CDR3 sequence is 15 residues long. Looked up from germline, CDR1 is SNHLY and CDR2 is FYNNEI. CDR3 DNA: TGTGCCAGCAGCGATCCGGGACAACGGGGGGACGAGCAGTACTTC. Translation gives CASSDPGQRGDEQYF. Looking up the rest from reference TRBV2 and TRBJ2-7 gives the full variable domain: EPEVTQTPSHQVTQMGQEVILRCVPISNHLYFYWYRQILGQKVEFLVSFYNNEISEKSEIFDDQFSVERPDGSNFTLKIRSTKLEDSAMYFCASSDPGQRGDEQYFGPGTRLTVT.

J is TRBJ1-2 and V is TRBV6-6, with D unresolved. Per germline, CDR1 MNHNY and CDR2 SVGAGI (reference sequence). The CDR3 has 14 amino acids. The CDR3 coding sequence is TGTGCAAGTGGCGGGCGGAGCTCCAACTATGGCTACACCTTC. Translated: CASGGRSSNYGYTF.

This rearrangement joins TRBV2 to TRBJ2-3; no clear D. Trimming stripped 3 bases from V and 2 bases from J, with 9 bases between. The germline gives CDR1 SNHLY, CDR2 FYNNEI. The CDR3 contains 14 residues. The CDR3 sequence is CASSDGGNTDTQYF. CDR3 sequence (DNA): TGTGCCAGCAGTGACGGCGGTAACACAGATACGCAGTATTTT.

The gene calls are TRBV6-5 and TRBJ2-7; 11 bases agree with TRBD1. Germline V gives CDR1 MNHEY, CDR2 SVGAGI. Trimming at V came to 6 bases and at J to 6 bases, leaving 4 bases not matched to a gene. This CDR3 contains 13 residues. In DNA form, the CDR3 reads TGTGCCAGCAGGAGGGACAGGGGGGGCGAGCAGTACTTC. It is translated as CASRRDRGGEQYF.

The rearrangement links TRBV5-4 to TRBJ1-2, with a tentative D call TRBD1 (6 bases). V lost 1 base, J lost 6 bases, and 13 bases lay in between. This CDR3 spans 14 amino acids. CDR1 SGHNT and CDR2 YYREEE come from the germline V gene (reference sequence). In DNA, the CDR3 is TGTGCCAGCAGCTTGTTAGCAGGGGAGGATGGCTACACCTTC. Residues: CASSLLAGEDGYTF.